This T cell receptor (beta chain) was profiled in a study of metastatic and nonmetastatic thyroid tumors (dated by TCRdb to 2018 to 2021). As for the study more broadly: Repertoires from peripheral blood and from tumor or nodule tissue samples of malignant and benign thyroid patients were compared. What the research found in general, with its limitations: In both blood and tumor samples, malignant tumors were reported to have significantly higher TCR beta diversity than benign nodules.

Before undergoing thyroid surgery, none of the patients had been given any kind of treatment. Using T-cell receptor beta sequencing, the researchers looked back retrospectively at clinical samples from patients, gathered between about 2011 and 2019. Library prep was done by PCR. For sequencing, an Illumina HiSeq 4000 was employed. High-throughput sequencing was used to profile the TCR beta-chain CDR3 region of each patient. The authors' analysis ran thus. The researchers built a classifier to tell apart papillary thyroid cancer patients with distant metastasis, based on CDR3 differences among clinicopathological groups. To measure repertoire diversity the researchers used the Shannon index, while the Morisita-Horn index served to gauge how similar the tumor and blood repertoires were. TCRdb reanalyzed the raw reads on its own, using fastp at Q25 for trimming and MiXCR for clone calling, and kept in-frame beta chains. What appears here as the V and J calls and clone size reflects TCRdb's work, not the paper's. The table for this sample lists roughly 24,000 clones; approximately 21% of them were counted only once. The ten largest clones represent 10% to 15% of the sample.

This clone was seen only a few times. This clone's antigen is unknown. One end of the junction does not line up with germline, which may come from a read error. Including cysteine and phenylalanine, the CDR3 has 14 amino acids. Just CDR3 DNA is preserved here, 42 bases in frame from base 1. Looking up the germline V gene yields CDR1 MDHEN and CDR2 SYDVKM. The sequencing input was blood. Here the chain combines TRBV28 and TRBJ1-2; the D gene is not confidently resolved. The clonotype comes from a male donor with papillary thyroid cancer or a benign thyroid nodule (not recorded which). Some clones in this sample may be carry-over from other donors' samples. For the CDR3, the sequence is CASSPPTHPYVYTF. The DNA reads TGTGCCAGCAGTCCGCCGACACACCCGTATGTCTACACCTTC.